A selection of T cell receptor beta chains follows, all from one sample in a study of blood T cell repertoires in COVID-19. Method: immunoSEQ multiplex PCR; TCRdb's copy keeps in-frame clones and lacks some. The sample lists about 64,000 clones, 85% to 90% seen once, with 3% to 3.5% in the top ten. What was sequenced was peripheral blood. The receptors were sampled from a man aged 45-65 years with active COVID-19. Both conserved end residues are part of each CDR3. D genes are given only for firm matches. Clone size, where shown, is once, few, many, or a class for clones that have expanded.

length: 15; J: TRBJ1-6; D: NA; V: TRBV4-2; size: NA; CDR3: CASSQDPGGNSPLHF; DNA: TGTGCCAGCAGCCAAGATCCCGGGGGGAATTCACCCCTCCACTTT
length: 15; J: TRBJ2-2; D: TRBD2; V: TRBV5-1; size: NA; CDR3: CASSRTSGSPGELFF; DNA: TGCGCCAGCAGCCGGACTAGCGGGAGTCCCGGGGAGCTGTTTTTT
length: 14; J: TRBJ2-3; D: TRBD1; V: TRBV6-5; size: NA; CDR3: CAASDRGGTDTQYF; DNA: TGTGCCGCCTCCGACAGGGGGGGGACAGATACGCAGTATTTT
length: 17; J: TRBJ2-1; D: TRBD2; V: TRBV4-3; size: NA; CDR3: CASSQAEGLAGENEQFF; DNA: TGCGCCAGCAGCCAGGCCGAGGGACTAGCGGGAGAGAATGAGCAGTTCTTC
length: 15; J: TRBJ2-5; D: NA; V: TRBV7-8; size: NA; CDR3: CASSSAVLAQETQYF; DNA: TGTGCCAGCAGCTCCGCTGTCCTAGCCCAAGAGACCCAGTACTTC
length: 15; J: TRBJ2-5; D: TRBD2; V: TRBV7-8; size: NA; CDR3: CASSSVGTSKETQYF; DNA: TGTGCCAGCAGTTCCGTCGGGACTAGCAAAGAGACCCAGTACTTC
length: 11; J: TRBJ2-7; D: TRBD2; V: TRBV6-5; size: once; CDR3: CASRAGGEQYF; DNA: TGTGCCAGCAGAGCGGGAGGCGAGCAGTACTTC
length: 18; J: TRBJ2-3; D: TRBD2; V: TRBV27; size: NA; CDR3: CASSLNQRASGRTDTQYF; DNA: TGTGCCAGCAGTTTAAACCAGCGGGCTAGCGGGAGAACAGATACGCAGTATTTT
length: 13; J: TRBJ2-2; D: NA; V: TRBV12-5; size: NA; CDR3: CASGLGGTGELFF; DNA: TGTGCTAGTGGTTTAGGAGGCACCGGGGAGCTGTTTTTT
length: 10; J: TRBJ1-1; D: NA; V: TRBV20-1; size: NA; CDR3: CSAGGRGAFF; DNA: TGCAGTGCTGGGGGCCGGGGAGCTTTCTTT
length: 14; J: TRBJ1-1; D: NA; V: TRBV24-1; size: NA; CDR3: CATSPAQGPTEAFF; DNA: TGTGCCACCAGTCCGGCTCAGGGGCCCACTGAAGCTTTCTTT